One sample yielded the 27 T cell receptor beta chains listed below, sequenced in a study of identical twins. MiXCR was run by TCRdb on the 5' RACE reads, yielding one entry per CDR3 protein. The data hold 700,000 to 950,000 distinct CDR3 sequences, with about 12% observed a single time. These records were also assigned to another study, of yellow fever vaccine responses in identical twins.

Sequencing was carried out using PBMCs. The source of these receptors is a woman aged 18-35 years in good health.

In this sample, this clonotype turned up a few times. The chain is built from TRBV2 and TRBJ1-1; TRBD1 agrees at 11 bases. The germline V gene has CDR1 SNHLY and CDR2 FYNNEI. The trim removed 5 bases at V and 3 bases at J, leaving 11 bases unmatched. This CDR3 is built from 17 residues. CDR3 protein: CASSYGTGGASDTEAFF. CDR3 coding DNA: TGTGCCAGCAGTTACGGGACAGGGGGGGCTTCGGACACTGAAGCTTTCTTT.

A few counts support this clonotype. The chain employs TRBV6-2 or TRBV6-3 and TRBJ2-7, with TRBD1 matching 9 bases. Germline assignment: CDR1 MNHEY and CDR2 SVGEGT. This CDR3 comprises 16 residues. J gave up 1 base and V 0 bases, and 4 bases lay outside the gene matches. The CDR3 bases are TGTGCCAGCAGTTACTCGCCGACAGGGGGGTCCTACGAGCAGTACGTC. The encoded protein is CASSYSPTGGSYEQYV.

There are a few counts of this clonotype. V and J are TRBV29-1 and TRBJ2-7; D is ambiguous. V dropped 1 base and J dropped 10 bases, with 14 bases sitting between them. The CDR3 is 12 amino acids. Germline CDR1 and CDR2: SQVTM and ANQGSEA. CDR3 nucleotide sequence: TGCAGCGTTGAAGTTGGTGCTTTCGAACAGTACTTC. Amino acids: CSVEVGAFEQYF.

This clonotype was observed a handful of times. This chain links TRBV6-2 or TRBV6-3 with TRBJ2-2; 11 bases line up with TRBD2. Germline V gives CDR1 MNHEY, CDR2 SVGEGT. The junction had 18 bases not matched to a gene; V was cut back by 5 bases and J by 4 bases. CDR3 size: 20 residues. CDR3 amino acids: CASSRLGVGSGRAVTGELFF. The CDR3 nucleotides read TGTGCCAGCAGTCGCTTGGGAGTCGGTAGCGGGAGGGCCGTCACCGGGGAGCTGTTTTTT.

The sample holds many counts of this clonotype. This chain links TRBV2 with TRBJ2-1; possible D gene TRBD1, 5 bases. The CDR3 runs 12 residues. V lost 3 bases to trimming and J lost 14 bases, with 14 bases between them. Looked up from germline, CDR1 is SNHLY and CDR2 is FYNNEI. CDR3 DNA sequence: TGTGCCAGCAGTGAGGAAGGACAATCGAAGTTCTTC. Residues: CASSEEGQSKFF.

This clonotype has at least ten counts. V is TRBV5-6 and J is TRBJ2-2; maybe TRBD2 (6 bases). The V end lost 1 base, the J end lost 4 bases, and 17 bases lay between the germline ends. Germline-derived CDR1 and CDR2 are SGHDT and YYEEEE. The CDR3 sequence is 17 residues long. CDR3 in amino acids: CASSLLWIAGTTGELFF. The CDR3 DNA is TGTGCCAGCAGCTTGCTCTGGATCGCGGGAACCACCGGGGAGCTGTTTTTT. The full variable domain, with the rest looked up from reference TRBV5-6 and TRBJ2-2, is DAGVTQSPTHLIKTRGQQVTLRCSPKSGHDTVSWYQQALGQGPQFIFQYYEEEERQRGNFPDRFSGHQFPNYSSELNVNALLLGDSALYLCASSLLWIAGTTGELFFGEGSRLTVL.

This clonotype has a handful of counts. This chain uses TRBV24-1 with TRBJ2-1; unclear D gene. V gave up 9 bases and J gave up 7 bases, with 15 bases separating them. There are 13 residues in the CDR3. In germline, CDR1 is KGHDR, CDR2 SFDVKD. DNA of the CDR3: TGTGCCACCGCGGTCAGGCTTAGGAATGAGCAGTTCTTC. It specifies CATAVRLRNEQFF.

The sample holds a few counts of this clonotype. The V gene is TRBV20-1, the J gene TRBJ1-2, with a tentative D call TRBD1 (6 bases). There are 12 residues in the CDR3. Trimming took 3 bases from V and 7 from J, leaving 12 bases between them. Germline V lookup: CDR1 DFQATT, CDR2 SNEGSKA (reference sequence). CDR3 in DNA: TGCAGTGCTAGTTTACAGGGTCGTGGCTACACCTTC. Amino acids: CSASLQGRGYTF.

This clonotype has at least ten counts. The chain employs TRBV28 and TRBJ2-5; D gene ambiguous. The length of the CDR3 is 13 residues. Germline assignment: CDR1 MDHEN and CDR2 SYDVKM. The V gene lost 3 bases and the J gene lost 7 bases, with 12 bases spanning the gap. For the CDR3, the DNA is TGTGCCAGCAGTTTTTTGTCCCATTGGACCCAGTACTTC. Translation: CASSFLSHWTQYF.

In this sample, this clonotype turned up a few times. The gene calls are TRBV14 and TRBJ2-3; D gene unclear. This CDR3 has 16 amino acids. The germline gives CDR1 SGHDN, CDR2 FVKESK. V lost 4 bases and J lost 2, with 16 bases in between. The CDR3 DNA reads as TGTGCCAGCAGCCTTTTTGAAAGGGTAACCACAGATACGCAGTATTTT. It yields the protein CASSLFERVTTDTQYF.

The rearrangement joins TRBV6-2 or TRBV6-3 to TRBJ2-2; 10 nucleotides line up with TRBD2. The germline CDR1 and CDR2 sequences are MNHEY and SVGEGT. The CDR3 has 20 amino acids. The ends lost 0 bases at V and 4 bases at J; junction bases unmatched: 14. The CDR3 sequence: CASSYSSFQRGGRITGELFF. CDR3 in DNA: TGTGCCAGCAGTTACTCGAGCTTTCAGCGGGGGGGCCGAATCACCGGGGAGCTGTTTTTT.

The rearrangement uses TRBV23-1 and TRBJ2-3; 14 nucleotides match TRBD2. TRBV23-1 is reported as an ORF; its role is uncertain. The CDR3 is made up of 15 amino acids. Unmatched junction bases numbered 7, after V lost 7 bases and J lost 7 bases. The CDR3 DNA is TGCGCCAGCAACCCCGGGACTAGCGGGAGTTATACGCAGTATTTT. Amino acid sequence: CASNPGTSGSYTQYF.

This clonotype was seen a few times. The rearrangement joins TRBV18 to TRBJ2-7, with 12 bases that match TRBD2. Looked up from germline, CDR1 is KGHSH and CDR2 is LQKENI. V trimming: 6 bases; J trimming: 3 bases; junction bases outside the gene matches: 15. This CDR3 has 18 amino acids. This chain's CDR3 is CASSRVRTSGIQFYEQYF. The CDR3 bases are TGTGCCAGCTCGCGTGTGAGGACTAGCGGGATCCAGTTCTACGAGCAGTACTTC.

The V gene is TRBV9, the J gene TRBJ2-5; weak D call: TRBD1 (5 bases). The CDR3 has 14 residues. Germline CDR1 is SGDLS and CDR2 is YYNGEE. V was trimmed by 0 bases and J by 5 bases, leaving 11 bases between them. The CDR3 nucleotides read TGTGCCAGCAGCGTAGGGGCAGGGCTGGAGACCCAGTACTTC. The encoded protein is CASSVGAGLETQYF.

This clonotype was seen only a few times. The rearrangement uses TRBV7-8 and TRBJ2-7, with D uncertain. Germline V gives CDR1 SGHVS, CDR2 FQNEAQ. V gave up 0 bases and J gave up 12 bases, with 15 bases separating them. The CDR3 is 13 amino acids. This chain's CDR3 is CASSLADGRPTYF. The CDR3 DNA is TGTGCCAGCAGCTTAGCGGACGGAAGGCCAACGTACTTC.

The rearrangement uses TRBV7-8 and TRBJ2-1, with TRBD2 matching 8 bases. V shed 2 bases and J 3 bases; nucleotides not matched to a gene: 9. The CDR3 is 17 amino acids. Looked up from germline, CDR1 is SGHVS and CDR2 is FQNEAQ. CDR3 sequence reads: CASSLSISGILYNEQFF. DNA for the CDR3: TGTGCCAGCAGCTTATCGATTAGCGGGATCCTCTACAATGAGCAGTTCTTC. Together with reference TRBV7-8 and TRBJ2-1, the CDR3 gives the full variable domain: GAGVSQSPRYKVAKRGQDVALRCDPISGHVSLFWYQQALGQGPEFLTYFQNEAQLDKSGLPSDRFFAERPEGSVSTLKIQRTQQEDSAVYLCASSLSISGILYNEQFFGPGTRLTVL.

A few counts support this clonotype. The chain is built from TRBV2 and TRBJ2-1, with D possibly TRBD1 on 5 matching bases. Between the trimmed V and J ends, which lost 7 bases and 7 bases, there was a span of 14 bases. The CDR3 is 13 residues long. The germline V gene has CDR1 SNHLY and CDR2 FYNNEI. The CDR3 sequence: CASKGRASNEQFF. The CDR3 nucleotides are TGTGCCAGCAAGGGGCGAGCGTCTAATGAGCAGTTCTTC.

V and J are TRBV20-1 and TRBJ2-1; the match to TRBD2 covers 11 bases. Per germline, CDR1 DFQATT and CDR2 SNEGSKA (reference sequence). This CDR3 spans 16 amino acids. J lost 4 bases, V lost 0 bases, and 5 bases had no gene match. CDR3 sequence: CSARDPLAGDYNEQFF. The CDR3 DNA reads as TGCAGTGCTAGAGATCCACTAGCGGGGGATTACAATGAGCAGTTCTTC.

This clonotype was seen a few times. This chain links TRBV29-1 with TRBJ2-1; 8 bases line up with TRBD2. From germline, CDR1 is SQVTM and CDR2 ANQGSEA. The CDR3 sequence is 13 residues long. DNA for the CDR3: TGCACCTATAATAGCGGGGCCTACAATGAGCAGTTCTTC. This codes for CTYNSGAYNEQFF.

In its sample, this clonotype was seen many times. V gene TRBV11-1 combines with J gene TRBJ2-1; 15 bases are a match to TRBD2. After removal of 5 bases from V and 1 base from J, the junction contained 9 bases not matched to a gene. Germline V gene data show CDR1 as SGHAT and CDR2 as FQDESV (reference sequence). The CDR3 runs to 19 residues. The CDR3 DNA reads TGTGCCAGCAGCCCCGCCGGGACTAGCGGGAGGTCTTCCTACAATGAGCAGTTCTTC. Its translation is CASSPAGTSGRSSYNEQFF.

V is TRBV12-3 or TRBV12-4 and J is TRBJ1-4; D is ambiguous. V was clipped by 6 bases and J by 2 bases, with 19 bases between them. This CDR3 region has 17 residues. The CDR3 loop is CASSPPRGLATNEKLFF. The CDR3, as DNA: TGTGCCAGCAGCCCACCGCGAGGGTTGGCGACTAATGAAAAACTGTTTTTT.

This clonotype was seen a few times. V gene TRBV12-3 or TRBV12-4 combines with J gene TRBJ2-1, with D perhaps given as TRBD1 or TRBD2 (6 bases each). The germline V and J ends were trimmed by 5 bases and 4 bases, with 24 bases remaining between them. This CDR3 region has 18 residues. CDR3 DNA sequence: TGTGCCAGCAGTCCTATAGGGGGAGCGGGCTACCTTTACAATGAGCAGTTCTTC. It codes for CASSPIGGAGYLYNEQFF.

The chain couples TRBV11-2 to TRBJ2-7; tentative D call: TRBD2 (6 bases). The V and J ends lost 2 bases and 4 bases respectively, with 24 bases between them. This CDR3 spans 18 amino acids. Germline V gene lookup returns CDR1 SGHAT and CDR2 FQNNGV. The CDR3 here is CASSLTLPAGKNHYEQYF. The CDR3 DNA is TGTGCCAGCAGCTTAACACTCCCCGCGGGAAAGAACCATTACGAGCAGTACTTC.

The V and J genes are TRBV11-2 and TRBJ2-5; D unclear. The CDR3 length is 14 residues. CDR1 and CDR2 from the germline V gene are SGHAT and FQNNGV. Between the trimmed V and J ends, which lost 5 bases and 2 bases, there was a span of 12 bases. This CDR3 reads CASSAQATQETQYF. The CDR3 nucleotides read TGTGCCAGCAGCGCCCAGGCAACGCAAGAGACCCAGTACTTC.

V usage is TRBV2 and J usage is TRBJ2-7, with 7 bases aligning to TRBD1. Germline V gives CDR1 SNHLY, CDR2 FYNNEI. CDR3 length: 14 residues. V was clipped by 6 bases and J by 0 bases; unmatched bases: 5. CDR3 protein: CASSETGPSYEQYF. CDR3 coding DNA: TGTGCCAGCAGCGAGACAGGGCCCTCCTACGAGCAGTACTTC.

Ten or more counts support this clonotype. V is TRBV7-3 and J is TRBJ2-1, with D tentatively TRBD2 (6 bases). The CDR3 extends over 15 amino acids. The ends were cut back, 5 bases at V and 10 bases at J, with 21 bases in the middle. Germline V gene lookup returns CDR1 SGHTA and CDR2 FQGTGA. CDR3 sequence reads: CASSPSLATRGEQFF. In DNA, the CDR3 is TGTGCCAGCAGCCCTTCGCTAGCGACCCGAGGGGAGCAGTTCTTC.

The table lists this clonotype with many counts. This chain connects TRBV7-9 to TRBJ1-1, with D uncertain. Between the trimmed V and J ends, which lost 1 base and 0 bases, there was a span of 9 bases. Germline V lookup: CDR1 SEHNR, CDR2 FQNEAQ (reference sequence). The CDR3 spans 15 residues. Here the CDR3 reads CASSLVSGMNTEAFF. The CDR3 DNA reads TGTGCCAGCAGCTTAGTCTCAGGCATGAACACTGAAGCTTTCTTT.